These T cell receptor beta chains were read from a single sample in a study of naive and memory T cell subsets. TCRdb reprocessed the UMI-ligation and nested PCR reads with MiXCR, giving one entry per CDR3 protein. The sample shows tens of thousands of distinct CDR3 sequences, 5.5% to 8.5% of them seen only once. Sequenced input: central memory CD4+ T cells from blood. All receptors come from a human donor in good health. CDR3s include the opening cysteine and the closing phenylalanine or tryptophan. The order of the fields is V gene, J gene, CDR3 length, D gene, clone size, CDR3 protein, CDR3 DNA. The D gene is left open where the match is weak. A clone size is listed for some rows: how often the clone was seen (once, few, many), or a class if it is expanded.

V: TRBV18
J: TRBJ2-1
length: 16
D: TRBD2
size: many
CDR3: CASSHLRGGSYNEQFF
DNA: TGTGCCAGCTCACACCTGCGGGGGGGCTCCTACAATGAGCAGTTCTTC

V: TRBV21-1
J: TRBJ1-1
length: 15
D: .
size: many
CDR3: CASSKGGHCNTEAFF
DNA: TGTGCCAGCAGCAAAGGGGGACACTGTAACACTGAAGCTTTCTTT

V: TRBV18
J: TRBJ2-7
length: 12
D: .
size: many
CDR3: CASSPQVGEQYF
DNA: TGTGCCAGCTCACCTCAGGTTGGCGAGCAGTACTTC

V: TRBV7-9
J: TRBJ1-1
length: 15
D: .
size: .
CDR3: CASSLRQGGAGEAFF
DNA: TGTGCCAGCAGCTTACGTCAGGGAGGCGCGGGTGAAGCTTTCTTT

V: TRBV27
J: TRBJ1-2
length: 15
D: .
size: many
CDR3: CASSSRPRTNYGYTF
DNA: TGTGCCAGCAGTTCACGACCGAGAACTAACTATGGCTACACCTTC

V: TRBV7-2
J: TRBJ1-2
length: 16
D: TRBD1
size: many
CDR3: CASSLGGGASIDGYTF
DNA: TGTGCCAGCAGCTTAGGAGGGGGCGCCTCAATAGATGGCTACACCTTC

V: TRBV21-1
J: TRBJ1-1
length: 12
D: .
size: many
CDR3: CASRGGLHEAFF
DNA: TGTGCCAGCAGAGGGGGCCTCCATGAAGCTTTCTTT

V: TRBV7-2
J: TRBJ2-2
length: 14
D: TRBD2
size: .
CDR3: CASSSSGGAGELFF
DNA: TGTGCCAGCAGCTCTAGCGGGGGGGCTGGGGAGCTGTTTTTT

V: TRBV9
J: TRBJ1-3
length: 12
D: .
size: many
CDR3: CASSAAQSTIYF
DNA: TGTGCCAGCAGCGCCGCCCAATCAACCATATATTTT

V: TRBV5-4
J: TRBJ1-1
length: 16
D: .
size: many
CDR3: CASSGTDPFGNTEAFF
DNA: TGTGCCAGCAGCGGGACGGACCCCTTTGGGAACACTGAAGCTTTCTTT

V: TRBV29-1
J: TRBJ1-2
length: 14
D: .
size: few
CDR3: CSVVSGGVNYGYTF
DNA: TGCAGCGTTGTATCCGGGGGAGTTAACTATGGCTACACCTTC

V: TRBV18
J: TRBJ2-7
length: 14
D: .
size: .
CDR3: CASSPGQTVHVQYF
DNA: TGTGCCAGCTCACCAGGACAGACCGTTCACGTGCAGTACTTC

V: TRBV29-1
J: TRBJ2-7
length: 13
D: .
size: .
CDR3: CSVVKGGLHEQYF
DNA: TGCAGCGTTGTTAAGGGGGGCCTCCACGAGCAGTACTTC

V: TRBV20-1
J: TRBJ1-3
length: 13
D: .
size: many
CDR3: CSAREGAGNTIYF
DNA: TGCAGTGCCAGAGAGGGCGCTGGAAACACCATATATTTT

V: TRBV12-3/TRBV12-4
J: TRBJ2-1
length: 14
D: .
size: .
CDR3: CASSLQLSNNEQFF
DNA: TGTGCCAGCAGTTTACAGTTGTCTAACAATGAGCAGTTCTTC

V: TRBV4-1
J: TRBJ1-5
length: 15
D: .
size: many
CDR3: CASSHHTGSNQPQHF
DNA: TGCGCCAGCAGCCACCATACAGGGTCTAATCAGCCCCAGCATTTT

V: TRBV4-1
J: TRBJ2-7
length: 20
D: TRBD1
size: many
CDR3: CASSRKHVPGQGVGSYEQYF
DNA: TGCGCCAGCAGCCGGAAGCACGTACCGGGACAGGGGGTCGGAAGCTACGAGCAGTACTTC

V: TRBV6-2/TRBV6-3
J: TRBJ1-5
length: 19
D: TRBD1
size: few
CDR3: CASSLIQLLRDRVNQPQHF
DNA: TGTGCCAGCAGTCTTATCCAACTCCTCCGGGACAGGGTGAATCAGCCCCAGCATTTT

V: TRBV7-8
J: TRBJ1-5
length: 16
D: .
size: many
CDR3: CASSLGHPGEFQPQHF
DNA: TGTGCCAGCAGCTTAGGTCACCCAGGGGAATTTCAGCCCCAGCATTTT

V: TRBV5-5
J: TRBJ1-3
length: 13
D: .
size: .
CDR3: CASSLNALNTIYF
DNA: TGTGCCAGCAGCTTGAATGCCCTCAACACCATATATTTT

V: TRBV11-1
J: TRBJ2-3
length: 17
D: .
size: .
CDR3: CASSPRSRAGSTDTQYF
DNA: TGTGCCAGCAGCCCTCGATCGCGGGCGGGGAGCACAGATACGCAGTATTTT

V: TRBV6-5
J: TRBJ2-7
length: 15
D: .
size: .
CDR3: CASSSRGERFYEQYF
DNA: TGTGCCAGCAGTAGTCGGGGCGAGAGGTTCTACGAGCAGTACTTC